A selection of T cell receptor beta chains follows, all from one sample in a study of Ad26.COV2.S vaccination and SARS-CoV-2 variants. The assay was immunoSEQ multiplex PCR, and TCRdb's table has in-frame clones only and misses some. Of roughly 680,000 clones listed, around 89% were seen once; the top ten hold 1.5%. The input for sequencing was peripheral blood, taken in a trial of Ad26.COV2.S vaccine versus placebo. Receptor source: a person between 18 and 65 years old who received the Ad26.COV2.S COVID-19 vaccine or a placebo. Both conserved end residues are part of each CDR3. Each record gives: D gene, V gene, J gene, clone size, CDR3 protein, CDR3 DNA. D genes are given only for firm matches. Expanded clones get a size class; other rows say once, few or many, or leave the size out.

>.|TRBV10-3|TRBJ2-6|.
CAISEQGTGANVLTF
TGTGCCATCAGTGAGCAGGGCACTGGGGCCAACGTCCTGACTTTC
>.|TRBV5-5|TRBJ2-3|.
CASSLEGGAPDTQYF
TGTGCCAGCAGCTTGGAGGGGGGGGCCCCAGATACGCAGTATTTT
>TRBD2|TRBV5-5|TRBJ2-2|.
CASSTTSGVAGELFF
TGTGCCAGCAGCACTACTAGCGGAGTGGCCGGGGAGCTGTTTTTT
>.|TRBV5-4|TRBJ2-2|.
CASSSLQRNTGELFF
TGTGCCAGCAGCTCTTTACAGAGGAACACCGGGGAGCTGTTTTTT
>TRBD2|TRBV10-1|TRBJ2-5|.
CASSERGGPETQYF
TGCGCCAGCAGTGAACGGGGGGGCCCCGAGACCCAGTACTTC
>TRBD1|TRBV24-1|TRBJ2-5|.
CATSDSTSQGVKETQYF
TGTGCCACCAGTGATTCGACCAGCCAGGGGGTGAAAGAGACCCAGTACTTC
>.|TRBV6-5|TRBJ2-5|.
CASGLTRGSTETQYF
TGTGCCAGCGGACTGACAAGAGGGTCTACAGAGACCCAGTACTTC
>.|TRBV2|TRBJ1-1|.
CASYYSYEAFF
TGTGCCAGCTATTACAGTTATGAAGCTTTCTTT
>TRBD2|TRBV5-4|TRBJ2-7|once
CASSLEAGGPYEQYF
TGTGCCAGCAGCTTGGAAGCGGGAGGGCCGTACGAGCAGTACTTC
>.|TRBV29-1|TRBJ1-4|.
CSVEAETTNEKLFF
TGCAGCGTTGAAGCGGAAACGACTAATGAAAAACTGTTTTTT
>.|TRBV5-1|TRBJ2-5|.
CASGLGEETQYF
TGCGCCAGCGGGCTAGGGGAAGAGACCCAGTACTTC
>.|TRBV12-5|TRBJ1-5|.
CASGLQFNQPQHF
TGTGCTAGTGGATTACAGTTCAATCAGCCCCAGCATTTT
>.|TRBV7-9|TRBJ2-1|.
CASEDRDEQFF
TGTGCCTCCGAAGATAGGGACGAGCAGTTCTTC
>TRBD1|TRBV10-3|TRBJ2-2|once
CAIGRTGETGELFF
TGTGCCATCGGGAGGACAGGGGAGACCGGGGAGCTGTTTTTT
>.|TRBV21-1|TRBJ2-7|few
CASSLGQGGNF
TGTGCCAGCAGCTTAGGACAGGGAGGGAACTTC
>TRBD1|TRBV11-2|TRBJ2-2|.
CASIGGQGRYSNTGELFF
TGTGCCAGCATCGGGGGACAGGGTAGGTATTCGAACACCGGGGAGCTGTTTTTT
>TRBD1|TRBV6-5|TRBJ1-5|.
CASSSLGQGTHQPQHF
TGTGCCAGCAGTTCATTAGGACAGGGAACGCATCAGCCCCAGCATTTT
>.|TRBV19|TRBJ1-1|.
CASSISPATNTEAFF
TGTGCCAGTAGTATATCACCAGCAACAAACACTGAAGCTTTCTTT
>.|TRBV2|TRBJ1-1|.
CASSVGTGRGETEAFF
TGTGCCAGCAGTGTGGGTACGGGGAGGGGGGAGACTGAAGCTTTCTTT
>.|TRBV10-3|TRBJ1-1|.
CAISVRDTEAFF
TGTGCCATCAGTGTTCGGGACACTGAAGCTTTCTTT
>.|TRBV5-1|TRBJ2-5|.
CASRIPGGGQETQYF
TGCGCCAGCAGGATTCCAGGGGGAGGACAAGAGACCCAGTACTTC
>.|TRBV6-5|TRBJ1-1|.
CASSSRTLATEAFF
TGTGCCAGCAGTTCGAGGACTTTAGCGACTGAAGCTTTCTTT
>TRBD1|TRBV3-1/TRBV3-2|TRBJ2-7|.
CASSLGQGGYEQYF
TGTGCCAGCAGCCTTGGACAGGGGGGGTACGAGCAGTACTTC
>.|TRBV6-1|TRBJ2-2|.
CASSESRGGVGELFF
TGTGCCAGCAGTGAATCTCGAGGGGGGGTCGGGGAGCTGTTTTTT
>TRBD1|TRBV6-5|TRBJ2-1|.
CASSYGQGADNEQFF
TGTGCCAGCAGTTACGGGCAGGGGGCCGACAATGAGCAGTTCTTC
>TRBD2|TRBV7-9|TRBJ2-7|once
CASSFALAGGVYEQYF
TGTGCCAGCAGCTTCGCCCTAGCGGGGGGAGTCTACGAGCAGTACTTC
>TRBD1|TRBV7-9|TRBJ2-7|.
CASSFRDRGSYEQYF
TGTGCCAGCAGCTTCCGGGACAGAGGCTCCTACGAGCAGTACTTC
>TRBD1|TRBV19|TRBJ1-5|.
CASSMGTGGNQPQHF
TGTGCCAGTAGTATGGGGACAGGGGGCAATCAGCCCCAGCATTTT
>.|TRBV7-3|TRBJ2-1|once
CASSNTGSSYNEQFF
TGTGCCAGCAGCAATACAGGGAGCTCCTACAATGAGCAGTTCTTC
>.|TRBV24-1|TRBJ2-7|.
CATSDSGSPDAYEQYF
TGTGCCACCAGTGACTCGGGTAGTCCTGACGCCTACGAGCAGTACTTC
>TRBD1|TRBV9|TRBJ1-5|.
CASSASGQYNQPQHF
TGTGCCAGCAGCGCCTCGGGACAGTACAATCAGCCCCAGCATTTT
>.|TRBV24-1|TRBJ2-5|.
CATSDPTNLETQYF
TGTGCCACCAGTGATCCGACTAATCTAGAGACCCAGTACTTC
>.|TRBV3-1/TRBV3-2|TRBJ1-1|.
CASSRNDEAFF
TGTGCCAGCAGCCGAAATGATGAAGCTTTCTTT
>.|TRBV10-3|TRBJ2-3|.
CAISEYRDSADTQYF
TGTGCCATCAGTGAGTACCGGGACTCAGCAGATACGCAGTATTTT
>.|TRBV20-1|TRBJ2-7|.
CSARHLYEQYF
TGCAGTGCTAGACATCTCTACGAGCAGTACTTC